One T cell receptor beta chain is described in this entry. Its antigen has not been determined. No much larger clonotype is one base removed from it; base qualities were not supplied. The data belong to a study of T cell repertoires in ileal Crohn's disease (dated by TCRdb to 2018 to 2020). With regard to the full study: At the time of surgery, roughly 35% of patients were active smokers, and the median duration of disease was about 8.5 years. Every patient underwent surgery because of a complication, which was stricturing disease in approximately 60% and penetrating disease in around 39%. Roughly half of the patients were given postoperative therapy, with about a dozen receiving thiopurines and around 18 receiving anti-TNF agents. TCR repertoire analysis was done in a few dozen Crohn's disease patients from a prospective multicentre cohort. The study was conducted in parallel with a multicentre cohort built to find predictors of early endoscopic recurrence after ileocolonic resection. A Rutgeerts score higher than i0 was the definition used for endoscopic postoperative recurrence. A total of around 150 mucosal samples from roughly 60 patients were sequenced, collected from several sites on the surgical specimen as well as at postoperative endoscopy. General findings and caveats noted by the study authors: Endoscopic recurrence was found to be associated with higher high-frequency clone percentages at surgery, and recurrence was observed in all patients with clonality above 26.8% (18/57). A significantly higher proportion of clonal expansions was observed in active smokers at surgery than in non-smokers (approximately 28% vs 17%, p=0.02). Compared with CD4 T cells, sorted CD8 T cells held more high-frequency clones, which suggests that the mucosal expansions were mostly CD8. Only a subgroup of patients, of unstated size, had mucosal CD4 and CD8 T cells sorted and sequenced.

Adults with ileal or ileocolonic Crohn's disease and an indication for ileocolonic resection were eligible for inclusion. Whole ileal mucosal biopsies were stored frozen at -80°C before DNA extraction. A TRizol-based method was used to extract genomic DNA from the frozen whole biopsies, and the DNA was quantified with a NanoDrop 2000 spectrophotometer. From a lookup of the germline V gene, CDR1 and CDR2 are SGHRS and YFSETQ. Trimming accounts for 4 bases at V and 4 bases at J, while the number of junction bases matched to no gene is 5. The CDR3 contains 16 residues, cysteine and phenylalanine counted. Of all the DNA, just the CDR3 is kept, 48 bases in frame from base 1. For commercial TCRB immunosequencing, roughly 0.5 micrograms of biopsy DNA were submitted for each sample. Adaptive Biotechnology amplified CDR3 regions from genomic DNA with a two-step multiplex PCR that controlled for amplification bias. In the first PCR, primers covered every V and J gene segment, and in the second PCR, barcodes and Illumina adapters were added. An Illumina instrument was used to sequence the CDR3 libraries. Concerning the study's data processing: Vendor-provided pipelines were combined with custom analysis of raw data in R/Bioconductor under R version 3.3.0. Clonality, which ranges from 0 to 1, was calculated as the inverse of the normalised Shannon entropy across all productive clones. High-frequency clones were defined as the repertoire share of the top 100 clones, retaining only clones passing a 95% confidence test. Overlap between samples was measured with the Morisita-Horn index, while repertoire diversity was measured with the Simpson index. This immuneACCESS table, as held by TCRdb, lists in-frame sequences with V and J called but not all clones. Of the missing ones, under half trace to an unresolved V gene in checked studies; the others have no known cause. V, J and clone size are those of that table, while D and trimming were read from the DNA. The table for this sample lists approximately 27,000 clones; roughly 77% of them were counted only once. 19% of the sample is in the top ten clones.

The sequenced sample was ileal tissue. The sequence is built from TRBV5-1 and TRBJ2-1, and 13 junctional nucleotides match TRBD2. This TCR came from an adult with Crohn's disease. The nucleotides read TGCGCCAGCAGCCTGACTAGCGGGAGGACTTACAATGAGCAGTTCTTC. Its protein product is CASSLTSGRTYNEQFF. With all but the CDR3 taken from the reference TRBV5-1 and TRBJ2-1 genes, the full variable domain is: KAGVTQTPRYLIKTRGQQVTLSCSPISGHRSVSWYQQTPGQGLQFLFEYFSETQRNKGNFPGRFSGRQFSNSRSEMNVSTLELGDSALYLCASSLTSGRTYNEQFFGPGTRLTVL.